One and the same sample provided the 3 T cell receptor beta chains below, sequenced in a study of spatial heterogeneity in lung cancer. TCRdb ran MiXCR on the 5' RACE reads and lists one entry per CDR3 protein. The sample consists of roughly 80,000 distinct CDR3 sequences, 8% of them appearing once. As for time point: sample taken at primary tumor resection. The sample here was PBMCs, taken at surgery. The receptors come from a male donor with early-stage non-small cell lung cancer.

This clonotype was seen at least ten times. The chain joins TRBV10-3 to TRBJ2-3, with TRBD2 matching 7 bases. CDR3 length: 13 amino acids. With 6 bases clipped from V and 2 bases from J, the junction kept 2 bases outside the gene matches. The V gene's germline CDR1 is ENHRY and CDR2 SYGVKD. Written as DNA, the CDR3 is TGTGCCATCAGGGGGACTAACACAGATACGCAGTATTTT. Its protein product is CAIRGTNTDTQYF.

The sample holds many counts of this clonotype. V gene TRBV7-9 combines with J gene TRBJ2-7; 7 bases line up with TRBD2. V was pared by 6 bases and J by 2 bases, with 7 bases of the junction left unmatched. CDR1 and CDR2 from the germline V gene are SEHNR and FQNEAQ (reference sequence). There are 14 residues in the CDR3. DNA of the CDR3: TGTGCCAGCAGGCCTCCAACTAGCGCCTACGAGCAGTACTTC. Residues: CASRPPTSAYEQYF.

This clonotype was counted ten times or more. V usage is TRBV7-8 and J usage is TRBJ2-3; 7 nucleotides line up with TRBD2. V lost 4 bases, J lost 2 bases, and 3 bases stayed unmatched. The germline V gene has CDR1 SGHVS and CDR2 FQNEAQ. The CDR3 extends over 14 amino acids. CDR3 sequence: CASSWTRDTDTQYF. CDR3 nucleotides: TGTGCCAGCAGCTGGACTAGGGACACAGATACGCAGTATTTT.